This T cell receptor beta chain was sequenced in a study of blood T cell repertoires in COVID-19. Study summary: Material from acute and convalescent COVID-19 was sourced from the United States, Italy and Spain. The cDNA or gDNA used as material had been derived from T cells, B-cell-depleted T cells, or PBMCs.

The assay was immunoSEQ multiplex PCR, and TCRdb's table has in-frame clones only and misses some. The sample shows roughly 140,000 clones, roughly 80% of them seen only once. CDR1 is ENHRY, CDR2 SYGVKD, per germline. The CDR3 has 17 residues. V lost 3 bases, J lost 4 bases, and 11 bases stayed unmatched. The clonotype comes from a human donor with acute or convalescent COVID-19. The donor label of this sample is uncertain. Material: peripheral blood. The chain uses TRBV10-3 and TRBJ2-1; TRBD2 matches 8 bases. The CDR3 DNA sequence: TGTGCCATCAGTGAAGGGGCCCGACTAGCGCGATACAATGAGCAGTTCTTC. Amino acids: CAISEGARLARYNEQFF.